The clone carrying this T cell receptor (beta chain) was seen more than once but under ten times. Its specificity is not known. After constant-region reverse-primer amplification, full-length variable regions underwent semi-nested PCR with Nested Universal Primer A. TCRdb reprocessed the 5' RACE reads via MiXCR and lists one record per CDR3 protein. Of 30,000 to 40,000 distinct CDR3 sequences in the sample, approximately 24% were seen once. Study outcomes and limitations: Tumor Treg TCRs overlapped most with tumor naive CD4+ cells.

Germline loops: CDR1 DFQATT, CDR2 SNEGSKA (reference sequence). This CDR3 is 14 amino acids long. The ends were cut back, 7 bases at V and 6 bases at J, with 20 bases in the middle. The clonotype was recovered from a female donor with breast cancer. The rearrangement joins TRBV20-1 to TRBJ2-3, with D perhaps matching TRBD2 (6 bases). What was sequenced was naive CD4+ T cells sorted from a lymph node. This sample's subset: naive CD4+ T cells, CD4+CD45RA+CD25-. The CDR3 is CSGGAGRGSDTQYF. CDR3 nucleotides: TGCAGTGGGGGCGCAGGGCGGGGTAGTGATACGCAGTATTTT.